This T cell receptor (beta chain) came from a study of CD8 T cells in ankylosing spondylitis. Study-level results: Reactive arthritis synovial fluid and blood previously showed some of these motif variants. A TCR beta motif made of several highly homologous variants seemed typical of ankylosing spondylitis blood. Clones tied to disease were said to be significantly enriched in matched ankylosing spondylitis synovial fluid. CD8+ cells made up the disease-linked clones, which were relatively rare in peripheral blood.

One entry per CDR3 protein, called by TCRdb with MiXCR from the 5' RACE reads. Of some 330,000 distinct CDR3 sequences listed, approximately 8.2% are singletons. This clonotype was detected a few times. Its specificity is unknown. V was pared by 3 bases and J by 1 base, with 6 bases between. Germline values: CDR1 SGHKS, CDR2 YYEKEE (reference sequence). The CDR3 covers 13 residues. The chain is built from TRBV5-5 and TRBJ2-3; no clear D gene. Sequencing input: blood, either unsorted or a sorted T cell fraction (not recorded which). The TCR sequence derives from a male donor with ankylosing spondylitis. The CDR3 DNA reads as TGTGCCAGCAGCTATTGGGGCACAGATACGCAGTATTTT. It specifies CASSYWGTDTQYF. Complete variable domain (other parts from reference TRBV5-5 and TRBJ2-3): DAGVTQSPTHLIKTRGQQVTLRCSPISGHKSVSWYQQVLGQGPQFIFQYYEKEERGRGNFPDRFSARQFPNYSSELNVNALLLGDSALYLCASSYWGTDTQYFGPGTRLTVL.